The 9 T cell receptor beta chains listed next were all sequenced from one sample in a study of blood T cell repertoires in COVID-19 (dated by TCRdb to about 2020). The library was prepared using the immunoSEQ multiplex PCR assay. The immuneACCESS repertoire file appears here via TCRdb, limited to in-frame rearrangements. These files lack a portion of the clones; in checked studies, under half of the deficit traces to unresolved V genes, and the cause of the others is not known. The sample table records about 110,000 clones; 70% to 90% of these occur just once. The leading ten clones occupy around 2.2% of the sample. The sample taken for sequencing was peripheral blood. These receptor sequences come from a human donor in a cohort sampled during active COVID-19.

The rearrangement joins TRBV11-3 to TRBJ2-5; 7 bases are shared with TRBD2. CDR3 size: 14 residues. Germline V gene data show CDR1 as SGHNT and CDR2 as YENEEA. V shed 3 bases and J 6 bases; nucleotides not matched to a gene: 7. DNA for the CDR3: TGTGCCAGCAGCTTGGGGAGGGGTGAAAAGACCCAGTACTTC. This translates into CASSLGRGEKTQYF.

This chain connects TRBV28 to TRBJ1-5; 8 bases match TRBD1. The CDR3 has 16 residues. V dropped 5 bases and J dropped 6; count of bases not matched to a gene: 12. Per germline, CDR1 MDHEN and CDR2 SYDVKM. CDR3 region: CASSPAGQGATQPQHF. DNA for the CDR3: TGTGCCAGCAGTCCCGCCGGACAGGGAGCAACTCAGCCCCAGCATTTT.

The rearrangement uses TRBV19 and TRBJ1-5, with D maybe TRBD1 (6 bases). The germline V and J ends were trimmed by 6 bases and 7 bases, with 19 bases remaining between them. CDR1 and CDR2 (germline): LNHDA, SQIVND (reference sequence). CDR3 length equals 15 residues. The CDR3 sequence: CASREIQGIEQPQHF. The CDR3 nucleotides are TGTGCCAGTAGAGAGATCCAGGGGATCGAGCAGCCCCAGCATTTT.

CDR3 loop: CASSDSTVTNEQYF. The CDR3 DNA is TGTGCCAGCTCAGACTCGACGGTTACGAACGAGCAGTACTTC. This rearrangement joins TRBV18 to TRBJ2-7; D is ambiguous. Trimming removed 5 bases at V and 5 bases at J, with 16 bases between. The CDR3 contains 14 residues. CDR1 and CDR2 (germline): KGHSH, LQKENI.

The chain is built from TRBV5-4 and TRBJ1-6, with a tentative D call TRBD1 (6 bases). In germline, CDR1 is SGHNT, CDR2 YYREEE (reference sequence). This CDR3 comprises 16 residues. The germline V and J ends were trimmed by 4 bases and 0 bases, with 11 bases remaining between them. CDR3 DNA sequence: TGTGCCAGCAGCGTTCCAGGGGACTCCTATAATTCACCCCTCCACTTT. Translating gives CASSVPGDSYNSPLHF.

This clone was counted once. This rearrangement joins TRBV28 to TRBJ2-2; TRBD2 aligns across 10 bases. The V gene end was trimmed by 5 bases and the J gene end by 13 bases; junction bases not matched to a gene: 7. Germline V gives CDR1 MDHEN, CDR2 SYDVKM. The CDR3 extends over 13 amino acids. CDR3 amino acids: CASSISSGGRLFF. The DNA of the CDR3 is TGTGCCAGCAGTATATCTAGCGGGGGACGGCTGTTTTTT.

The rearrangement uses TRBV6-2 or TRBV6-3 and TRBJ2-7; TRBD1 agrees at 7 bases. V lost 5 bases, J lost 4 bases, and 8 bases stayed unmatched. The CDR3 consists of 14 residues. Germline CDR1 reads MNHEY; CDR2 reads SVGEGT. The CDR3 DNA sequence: TGTGCCAGCAGTGACCTGACAGGGTTGTACGAGCAGTACTTC. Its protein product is CASSDLTGLYEQYF.

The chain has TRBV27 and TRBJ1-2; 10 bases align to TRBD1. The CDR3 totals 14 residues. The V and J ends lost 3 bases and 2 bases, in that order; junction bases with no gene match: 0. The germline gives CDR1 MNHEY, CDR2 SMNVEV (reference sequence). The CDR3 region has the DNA TGTGCCAGCAGTTTGGACAGGGGGAACTATGGCTACACCTTC. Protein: CASSLDRGNYGYTF.

CDR3 residues: CASSQVSGRNVNEQFF. CDR3 DNA sequence: TGTGCCAGCAGCCAAGTCAGCGGGAGAAATGTCAATGAGCAGTTCTTC. This rearrangement joins TRBV14 to TRBJ2-1, with TRBD2 identical over 8 bases. J lost 6 bases, V lost 1 base, and 8 bases had no gene match. The germline V gene has CDR1 SGHDN and CDR2 FVKESK. This CDR3 has 16 residues. Based on the CDR3 plus reference TRBV14 and TRBJ2-1, the full variable domain is EAGVTQFPSHSVIEKGQTVTLRCDPISGHDNLYWYRRVMGKEIKFLLHFVKESKQDESGMPNNRFLAERTGGTYSTLKVQPAELEDSGVYFCASSQVSGRNVNEQFFGPGTRLTVL.